Listed below are T cell receptor beta chains from one sample, sequenced in a study of beta chain features in type 1 diabetes. Here immunoSEQ multiplex PCR was the method, and the copy in TCRdb shows in-frame clones only, minus some. The table lists 200,000 to 300,000 clones, less than 35% of them singletons, with roughly 4% in the top ten. Material: central memory CD4+ T cells from blood. The receptors shown here come from a man aged 30 to 39 in good health. Both conserved end residues are part of each CDR3. Fields, in order: CDR3 length, J gene, V gene, clone size, D gene, CDR3 protein, CDR3 DNA. D genes are given only for firm matches. Size is stated for part of the rows, as once, few or many counts, or as a class when the clone is expanded.

13	TRBJ2-5	TRBV5-4	few	TRBD2	CASSLPSGETQYF	TGTGCCAGCAGCTTGCCTAGCGGGGAGACCCAGTACTTC
11	TRBJ1-1	TRBV6-1	once	-	CASSDSSEAFF	TGTGCCAGCAGTGATTCGTCTGAAGCTTTCTTT
14	TRBJ2-2	TRBV4-3	-	-	CASRPGTFTGELFF	TGCGCCAGCAGGCCCGGGACTTTCACCGGGGAGCTGTTTTTT
14	TRBJ2-3	TRBV29-1	-	TRBD2	CSATSGRAGDTQYF	TGCAGCGCCACTAGCGGGAGGGCGGGGGATACGCAGTATTTT
15	TRBJ2-3	TRBV7-2	few	TRBD1	CASSFGTGTGDTQYF	TGTGCCAGCAGCTTCGGGACAGGGACGGGAGATACGCAGTATTTT
14	TRBJ2-4	TRBV25-1	-	-	CASSGDRFSNIQYF	TGTGCCAGCAGTGGGGACCGATTCAGCAACATTCAGTACTTC
19	TRBJ2-6	TRBV28	-	TRBD1	CASNRGGQGIAFGANVLTF	TGTGCCAGCAACCGCGGCGGACAGGGGATCGCCTTTGGGGCCAACGTCCTGACTTTC
10	TRBJ2-5	TRBV18	-	-	CASSQETQYF	TGTGCCAGCTCACAGGAGACCCAGTACTTC
14	TRBJ1-1	TRBV7-8	-	-	CASSLGNVNTEAFF	TGTGCCAGCAGCTTAGGGAACGTGAACACTGAAGCTTTCTTT
17	TRBJ2-2	TRBV28	-	TRBD1	CASSLGDRTRRTGELFF	TGTGCCAGCAGTTTAGGGGACAGGACCAGGCGAACCGGGGAGCTGTTTTTT
14	TRBJ2-7	TRBV28	-	-	CASRVGIEGNEQYF	TGTGCCAGCAGGGTGGGGATTGAGGGGAACGAGCAGTACTTC
14	TRBJ2-1	TRBV11-3	few	-	CASSLAGLYNEQFF	TGTGCCAGCAGCTTAGCGGGACTCTACAATGAGCAGTTCTTC
15	TRBJ1-5	TRBV6-5	-	TRBD1	CASSPDRGDNQPQHF	TGTGCCAGCAGTCCAGACAGGGGCGACAATCAGCCCCAGCATTTT
17	TRBJ2-7	TRBV2	few	-	CASRAPAGGAVKVEQYF	TGTGCCAGCAGAGCCCCCGCAGGTGGTGCAGTCAAGGTCGAGCAGTACTTC
14	TRBJ2-7	TRBV7-2	-	-	CASSPLRLSYEQYF	TGTGCCAGCAGCCCGCTGAGGCTATCCTACGAGCAGTACTTC
12	TRBJ1-6	TRBV14	-	-	CASSQGVSPLHF	TGTGCCAGCAGCCAAGGGGTTTCACCCCTCCACTTT
15	TRBJ2-3	TRBV5-1	-	TRBD2	CASSLETSGGYTQYF	TGCGCCAGCAGCTTGGAGACTAGCGGGGGATATACGCAGTATTTT
14	TRBJ1-2	TRBV10-3	few	TRBD1	CAISEGTGNYGYTF	TGTGCCATCAGTGAGGGGACAGGAAACTATGGCTACACCTTC
13	TRBJ2-7	TRBV7-6	-	-	CASSLEGAYEQYF	TGTGCCAGCAGCTTAGAAGGGGCCTACGAGCAGTACTTC
13	TRBJ1-1	TRBV2	few	-	CASSWKGNTEAFF	TGTGCCAGCAGTTGGAAGGGGAACACTGAAGCTTTCTTT
15	TRBJ2-3	TRBV13	-	TRBD2	CASSLTSGGSDTQYF	TGTGCCAGCAGCTTGACTAGCGGGGGCTCAGATACGCAGTATTTT
12	TRBJ1-1	TRBV30	few	TRBD1	CACRTGETEAFF	TGTGCCTGTCGGACAGGGGAGACTGAAGCTTTCTTT
14	TRBJ2-7	TRBV28	-	TRBD2	CATAGAMKWYEQYF	TGTGCCACAGCGGGGGCAATGAAATGGTACGAGCAGTACTTC
14	TRBJ2-7	TRBV6-6	-	TRBD1	CASSYGTGTYEQYF	TGTGCCAGCAGTTACGGGACAGGGACTTACGAGCAGTACTTC
14	TRBJ2-7	TRBV18	many	TRBD1	CASSPQGAAYEQYF	TGTGCCAGCTCACCACAGGGGGCCGCCTACGAGCAGTACTTC
13	TRBJ2-2	TRBV4-2	-	-	CASSPLNTGELFF	TGTGCCAGCAGCCCTTTGAACACCGGGGAGCTGTTTTTT
15	TRBJ1-3	TRBV7-2	-	-	CASSPGIGSGNTIYF	TGTGCCAGCAGCCCAGGAATTGGCTCTGGAAACACCATATATTTT
14	TRBJ2-7	TRBV6-6	-	TRBD2	CASGRLAGVYEQYF	TGTGCCAGCGGGCGGCTAGCGGGGGTCTACGAGCAGTACTTC
15	TRBJ2-1	TRBV7-9	many	TRBD2	CASSRSGRGNNEQFF	TGTGCCAGCAGCCGGAGCGGGAGAGGGAACAATGAGCAGTTCTTC
14	TRBJ2-1	TRBV2	few	TRBD2	CASGGLAGGNEQFF	TGTGCCAGCGGGGGACTAGCGGGAGGGAATGAGCAGTTCTTC
16	TRBJ2-7	TRBV5-1	-	-	CASSLAADRGAYEQYF	TGCGCCAGCAGCTTGGCTGCAGATCGAGGCGCATACGAGCAGTACTTC
15	TRBJ2-7	TRBV7-9	few	-	CASSSTTDRSYEQYF	TGTGCCAGCAGCTCGACCACGGACAGATCCTACGAGCAGTACTTC
15	TRBJ2-4	TRBV4-3	many	-	CASSQDGARADIQYF	TGCGCCAGCAGCCAAGATGGGGCACGGGCGGACATTCAGTACTTC
12	TRBJ1-1	TRBV30	many	-	CAWTGWSTEAFF	TGTGCCTGGACAGGGTGGAGCACTGAAGCTTTCTTT
15	TRBJ2-7	TRBV27	few	TRBD2	CASSLRGLAGYEQYF	TGTGCCAGCAGTTTAAGGGGACTAGCGGGGTACGAGCAGTACTTC
12	TRBJ2-5	TRBV19	-	-	CASLKFQETQYF	TGTGCCAGTTTAAAATTCCAAGAGACCCAGTACTTC
15	TRBJ2-3	TRBV5-6	-	-	CASSYGGRSTDTQYF	TGTGCCAGCAGCTATGGGGGTCGTAGCACAGATACGCAGTATTTT
13	TRBJ2-5	TRBV15	-	-	CATSRDGRETQYF	TGTGCCACCAGCCGGGACGGCAGGGAGACCCAGTACTTC
15	TRBJ1-1	TRBV5-1	few	-	CASSLEQGLNTEAFF	TGCGCCAGCAGCTTGGAACAGGGACTGAACACTGAAGCTTTCTTT
16	TRBJ2-7	TRBV9	few	-	CASSPAGVGTSYEQYF	TGTGCCAGCAGCCCAGCAGGGGTTGGAACCTCCTACGAGCAGTACTTC
12	TRBJ2-3	TRBV29-1	-	TRBD2	CSAMSEASGEYF	TGCAGCGCGATGTCGGAGGCTAGCGGGGAGTATTTT
16	TRBJ2-2	TRBV4-1	many	-	CASSPRGGANTGELFF	TGCGCCAGCAGCCCCCGTGGGGGGGCCAACACCGGGGAGCTGTTTTTT
14	TRBJ2-4	TRBV10-3	few	-	CAISDTRDGNIQYF	TGTGCCATCAGTGATACCAGGGATGGAAACATTCAGTACTTC
12	TRBJ2-5	TRBV29-1	few	-	CSARHYSGEQYF	TGCAGCGCCCGACACTATTCTGGTGAGCAGTACTTC
15	TRBJ1-2	TRBV30	-	-	CAWSETRGASSGYTF	TGTGCCTGGAGTGAGACACGGGGGGCTTCGAGTGGCTACACCTTC
15	TRBJ2-7	TRBV6-1	-	-	CASSEVRLRSYEQYF	TGTGCCAGCAGTGAAGTGCGGTTACGGTCCTACGAGCAGTACTTC
15	TRBJ2-2	TRBV2	few	-	CASHLQLSNTGELFF	TGTGCCAGCCACCTTCAGCTCTCGAACACCGGGGAGCTGTTTTTT
14	TRBJ2-7	TRBV6-6	-	-	CASSPKNSGSEQYF	TGTGCCAGCAGTCCTAAGAATAGCGGCAGTGAGCAGTACTTC